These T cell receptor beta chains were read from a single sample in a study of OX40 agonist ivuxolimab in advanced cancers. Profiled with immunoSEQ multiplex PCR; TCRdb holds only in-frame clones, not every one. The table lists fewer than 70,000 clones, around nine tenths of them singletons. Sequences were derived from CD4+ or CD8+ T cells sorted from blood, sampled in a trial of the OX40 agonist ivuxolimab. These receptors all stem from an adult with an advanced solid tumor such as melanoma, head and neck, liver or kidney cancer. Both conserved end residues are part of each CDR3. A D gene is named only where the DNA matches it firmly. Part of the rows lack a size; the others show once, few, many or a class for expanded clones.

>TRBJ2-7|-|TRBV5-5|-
TGTGCCAGCACCCAGGGAACTCAAAACGAGCAGTACTTC
CASTQGTQNEQYF
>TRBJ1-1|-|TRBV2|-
TGTGCCAGCAGCCCACAGGGCGCAGACACTGAAGCTTTCTTT
CASSPQGADTEAFF
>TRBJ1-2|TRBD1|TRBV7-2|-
TGTGCCAGCAGCAGGACAGGGGCGACGGGCTACACCTTC
CASSRTGATGYTF
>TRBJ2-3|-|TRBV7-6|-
TGTGCCAGCAGCCAGATTGGGGGGCGGGCAGATACGCAGTATTTT
CASSQIGGRADTQYF
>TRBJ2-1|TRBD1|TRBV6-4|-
TGTGCCAGCAGTCGCGACGGACAGGGCTACAATGAGCAGTTCTTC
CASSRDGQGYNEQFF
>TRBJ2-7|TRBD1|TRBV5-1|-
TGCGCCAGCAGTCATGGACAGGGATTCTACGAGCAGTACTTC
CASSHGQGFYEQYF
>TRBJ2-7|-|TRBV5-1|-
TGCGCCAGCAGACAGGCTCACTACGAGCAGTACTTC
CASRQAHYEQYF
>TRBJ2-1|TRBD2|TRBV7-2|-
TGTGCCAGCAGCTTAAGCGGGGGGTCCAATGAGCAGTTCTTC
CASSLSGGSNEQFF
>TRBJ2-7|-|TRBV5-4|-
TGTGCCAGCAGCTTACAGGGTCCCCGGTCCTACGAGCAGTACTTC
CASSLQGPRSYEQYF
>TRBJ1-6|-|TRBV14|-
TGTGCCAGCAGCCAAGAAACAGAGAGGTCACCCCTCCACTTT
CASSQETERSPLHF
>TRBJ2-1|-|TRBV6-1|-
TGTGCCAGCAGTGATTGGCAGGGGGAGCAGTTCTTC
CASSDWQGEQFF
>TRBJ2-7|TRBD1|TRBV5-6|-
TGTGCCAGCAGCTTGAGACAGGGGGCAGGCGAGCAGTACTTC
CASSLRQGAGEQYF
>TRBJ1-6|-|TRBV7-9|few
TGTGCCAGCAGCTTACGGACAGACAATTCACCCCTCCACTTT
CASSLRTDNSPLHF
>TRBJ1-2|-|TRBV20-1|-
TGCAGTGCTATCGTTCAATATGGCTACACCTTC
CSAIVQYGYTF
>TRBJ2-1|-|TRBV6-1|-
TGTGCCAGCAGGGGGCGGCAGAGCTCCTACAATGAGCAGTTCTTC
CASRGRQSSYNEQFF
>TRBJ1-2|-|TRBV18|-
TGTGCCAGCTCACCGGACAGACTCTGGGGCTACACCTTC
CASSPDRLWGYTF
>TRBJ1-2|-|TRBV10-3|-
TGTGCCATCAGGGGGAGGGGTCGCGGCTACACCTTC
CAIRGRGRGYTF
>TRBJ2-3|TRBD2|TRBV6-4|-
TGTGCCAGCAGTGACGGTCAGGGAGGGACAGATACGCAGTATTTT
CASSDGQGGTDTQYF
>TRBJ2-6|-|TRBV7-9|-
TGTGCCAGCACCTCCTCTGGGGCCAACGTCCTGACTTTC
CASTSSGANVLTF
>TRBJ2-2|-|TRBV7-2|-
TGTGCCAGCAGCTTAAGTGGGGGCCCCGGGGGCGGGGAGCTGTTTTTT
CASSLSGGPGGGELFF
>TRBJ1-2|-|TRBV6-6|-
TGTGCCACGGTGGTTCCATACTATGGCTACACCTTC
CATVVPYYGYTF
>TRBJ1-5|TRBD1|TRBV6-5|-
TGTGCCAGCAGTTACGACAGGGGGCTTGGTCAGCCCCAGCATTTT
CASSYDRGLGQPQHF
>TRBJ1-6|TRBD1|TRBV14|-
TGTGCCAGCAGCCGGTCGACAGGGAGGGTTCGAAATTCACCCCTCCACTTT
CASSRSTGRVRNSPLHF
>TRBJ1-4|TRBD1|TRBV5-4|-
TGTGCCAGCAGTGACAGGGGCCTAAATGAAAAACTGTTTTTT
CASSDRGLNEKLFF
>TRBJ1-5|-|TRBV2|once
TGTGCCAGCAGCCACAGGGCAGGGTTGGCGGGCGATCAGCCCCAGCATTTT
CASSHRAGLAGDQPQHF
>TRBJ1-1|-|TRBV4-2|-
TGTGCCAGCAGCCAAGATGTCGGGGGGAGAGGAGCTTTCTTT
CASSQDVGGRGAFF
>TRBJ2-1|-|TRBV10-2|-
TGCGCCAGCAGATTAAGGGGGACCTACAATGAGCAGTTCTTC
CASRLRGTYNEQFF
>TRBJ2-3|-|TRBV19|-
TGTGCCAGTAGTAGCCGGCTCGTCACAGATACGCAGTATTTT
CASSSRLVTDTQYF
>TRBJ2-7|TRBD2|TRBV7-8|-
TGTGCCAGCAACCCGACTAGCGGGGCCTACGAGCAGTACTTC
CASNPTSGAYEQYF
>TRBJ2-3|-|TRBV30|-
TGTGCCTGCCGGGACCGAAATTCCCCCACAGATACGCAGTATTTT
CACRDRNSPTDTQYF
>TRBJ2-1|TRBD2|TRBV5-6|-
TGTGCCAGCAGCTATCGCGGGGGGGCAACTATTTACAATGAGCAGTTCTTC
CASSYRGGATIYNEQFF
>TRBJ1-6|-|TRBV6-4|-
TGTGCCAGCAGTGATATCAGGGGTTCACCCCTCCACTTT
CASSDIRGSPLHF
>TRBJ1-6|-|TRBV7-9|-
TGTGCCAGCACCGCCCATAATTCACCCCTCCACTTT
CASTAHNSPLHF
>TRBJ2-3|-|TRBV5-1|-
TGCGCCAGCAGCGGACGGGGGCCCACCACAGATACGCAGTATTTT
CASSGRGPTTDTQYF
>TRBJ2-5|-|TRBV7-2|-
TGTGCCAGCAGCTTAGTCGGGGGCCCAAAGGGGACCCAGTACTTC
CASSLVGGPKGTQYF
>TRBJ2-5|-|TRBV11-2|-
TGTGCCAGCAGCCTCATGGGGGCAGGGGGAGGAGAGACCCAGTACTTC
CASSLMGAGGGETQYF
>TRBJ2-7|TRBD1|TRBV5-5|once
TGTGCCAGCAGCAATTCCCCGACAGGGAGATTCGACGAGCAGTACTTC
CASSNSPTGRFDEQYF
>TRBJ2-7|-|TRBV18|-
TGTGCCAGCTCACCCGCGAGTAAAGGGTACGAGCAGTACTTC
CASSPASKGYEQYF
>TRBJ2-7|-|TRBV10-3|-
TGTGCCATCGGGGCGGCCTCACGTATCTCGGCGGCCGGCGAGCAGTACTTC
CAIGAASRISAAGEQYF
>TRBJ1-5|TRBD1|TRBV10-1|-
TGCGCCAGCAGTTGGGACAGGCCGGTTTATAGCAATCAGCCCCAGCATTTT
CASSWDRPVYSNQPQHF
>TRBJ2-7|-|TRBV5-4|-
TGTGCCAGCAGCTTGGCCCCGGGACGATACGAGCAGTACTTC
CASSLAPGRYEQYF
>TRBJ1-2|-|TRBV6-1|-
TGTGCCAGCAGTGAAGAATACAGATCCCGCTATGGCTACACCTTC
CASSEEYRSRYGYTF
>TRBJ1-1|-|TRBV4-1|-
TGCGCCAGCAGCCGCCCCGGGGAAAGGGTCACTGAAGCTTTCTTT
CASSRPGERVTEAFF